The clone carrying this TCR beta chain was observed at least ten times. Its antigen remains unidentified. V gave up 7 bases and J gave up 5 bases, with 20 bases separating them. The CDR3 has 15 residues. The data stem from a study of response to subunit inactivated influenza vaccine. Whole-study results and caveats: The authors proposed limited new T cell recruitment per seasonal influenza vaccination.

One entry per CDR3 protein results from TCRdb running MiXCR on the RT-PCR reads. The sample has around 750,000 distinct CDR3 sequences; 21% are singletons. The specimen was PBMCs from blood, collected roughly 5 days after vaccination. The receptor was isolated from a man aged 50 to 60 who received an inactivated influenza vaccine. The gene calls are TRBV12-3 or TRBV12-4 and TRBJ2-5; D is tentatively TRBD1 or TRBD2 (5 bases each). The CDR3 DNA follows: TGTGCCAGCACCCCTGGGGGTGGAAGAGGGGAGACCCAGTACTTC. This sequence encodes CASTPGGGRGETQYF.